This is a list of T cell receptor beta chains from one sample in a study of blood T cell repertoires in COVID-19. The assay was immunoSEQ multiplex PCR, and TCRdb's table has in-frame clones only and misses some. Among around 250,000 clones listed, about 90% were seen once. Sequencing input: peripheral blood. These receptors originate from a woman aged 55-69 years with COVID-19, enrolled during active disease. CDR3s include the opening cysteine and the closing phenylalanine or tryptophan. The D gene is left open where the match is weak. Rows may omit the clone size; those that give it use once, few, many or a size class.

d_gene	v_gene	j_gene	abundance	CDR3aa	CDR3nt
TRBD1	TRBV2	TRBJ2-5	NA	CASSVDRGGETQYF	TGTGCCAGCAGTGTGGACAGGGGTGGGGAGACCCAGTACTTC
NA	TRBV6-6	TRBJ1-5	NA	CASNPGPGGQPQHF	TGTGCCAGCAACCCGGGGCCGGGAGGCCAGCCCCAGCATTTT
NA	TRBV30	TRBJ1-6	once	CAWSVERSPLHF	TGTGCCTGGAGTGTAGAGAGGTCACCCCTCCACTTT
TRBD1	TRBV6-1	TRBJ2-7	NA	CASSEANRGQYGFTYEQYF	TGTGCCAGCAGTGAAGCAAACCGGGGACAGTATGGTTTTACCTACGAGCAGTACTTC
NA	TRBV5-8	TRBJ2-1	NA	CASSLLGGALHNEQFF	TGTGCCAGCAGCTTGCTCGGCGGGGCTCTTCACAATGAGCAGTTCTTC
NA	TRBV25-1	TRBJ2-7	NA	CASNRDSFPYEQYF	TGTGCCAGCAACAGAGACAGCTTTCCCTACGAGCAGTACTTC
NA	TRBV18	TRBJ2-1	NA	CASSAEGANEQFF	TGTGCCAGCTCCGCGGAGGGGGCTAATGAGCAGTTCTTC
NA	TRBV6-6	TRBJ1-6	NA	CASSYLPGQGNSPLHF	TGTGCCAGCAGTTATCTCCCGGGCCAGGGGAATTCACCCCTCCACTTT
TRBD1	TRBV5-6	TRBJ2-5	NA	CASSPRDRVYQETQYF	TGTGCCAGCAGCCCACGGGACAGGGTTTACCAAGAGACCCAGTACTTC
TRBD1	TRBV7-9	TRBJ2-7	NA	CASSLSTGRTLSYEQYF	TGTGCCAGCAGCTTATCGACAGGGCGAACTTTGTCCTACGAGCAGTACTTC